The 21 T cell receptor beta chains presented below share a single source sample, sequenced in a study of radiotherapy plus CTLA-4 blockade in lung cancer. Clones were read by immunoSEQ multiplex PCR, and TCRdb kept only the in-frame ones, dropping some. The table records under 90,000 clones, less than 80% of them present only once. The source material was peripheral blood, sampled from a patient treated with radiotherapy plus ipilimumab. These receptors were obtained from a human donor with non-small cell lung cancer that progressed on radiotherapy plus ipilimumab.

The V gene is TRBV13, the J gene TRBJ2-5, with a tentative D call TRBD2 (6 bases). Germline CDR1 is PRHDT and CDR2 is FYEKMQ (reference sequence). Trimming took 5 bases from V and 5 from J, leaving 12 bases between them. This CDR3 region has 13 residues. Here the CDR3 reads CASSPGGDETQYF. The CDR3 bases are TGTGCCAGCAGCCCCGGCGGGGACGAGACCCAGTACTTC.

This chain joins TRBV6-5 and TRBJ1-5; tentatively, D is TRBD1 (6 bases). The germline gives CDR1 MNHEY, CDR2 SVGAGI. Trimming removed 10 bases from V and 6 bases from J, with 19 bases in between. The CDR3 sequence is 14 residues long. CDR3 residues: CATSGGRAVQPQHF. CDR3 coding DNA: TGTGCCACCTCCGGGGGCAGGGCGGTTCAGCCCCAGCATTTT.

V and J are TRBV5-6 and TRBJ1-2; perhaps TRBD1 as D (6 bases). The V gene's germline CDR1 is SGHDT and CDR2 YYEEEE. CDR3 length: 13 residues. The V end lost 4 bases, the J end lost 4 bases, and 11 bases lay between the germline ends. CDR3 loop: CASSQQGPYGYTF. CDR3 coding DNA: TGTGCCAGCAGCCAACAGGGCCCCTATGGCTACACCTTC.

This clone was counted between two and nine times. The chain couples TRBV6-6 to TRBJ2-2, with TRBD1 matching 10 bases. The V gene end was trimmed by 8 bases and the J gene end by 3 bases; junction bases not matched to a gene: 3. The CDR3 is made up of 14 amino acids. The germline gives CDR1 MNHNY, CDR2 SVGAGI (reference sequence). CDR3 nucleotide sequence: TGTGCCAGCCGGACAGGGGGTTACACCGGGGAGCTGTTTTTT. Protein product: CASRTGGYTGELFF.

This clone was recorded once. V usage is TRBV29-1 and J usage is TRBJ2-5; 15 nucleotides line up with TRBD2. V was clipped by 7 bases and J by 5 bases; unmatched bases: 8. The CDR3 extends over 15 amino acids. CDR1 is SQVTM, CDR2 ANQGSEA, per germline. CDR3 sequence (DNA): TGCAGCGCCCGGACTAGCGGGGGGGCCGGGGAGACCCAGTACTTC. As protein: CSARTSGGAGETQYF.

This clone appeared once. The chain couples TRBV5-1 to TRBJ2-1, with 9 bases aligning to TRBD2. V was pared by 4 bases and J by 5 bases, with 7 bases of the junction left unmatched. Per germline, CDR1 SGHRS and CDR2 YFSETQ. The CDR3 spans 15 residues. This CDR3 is CASSPGLARNNEQFF. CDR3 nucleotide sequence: TGCGCCAGCAGCCCGGGACTAGCCCGAAACAATGAGCAGTTCTTC.

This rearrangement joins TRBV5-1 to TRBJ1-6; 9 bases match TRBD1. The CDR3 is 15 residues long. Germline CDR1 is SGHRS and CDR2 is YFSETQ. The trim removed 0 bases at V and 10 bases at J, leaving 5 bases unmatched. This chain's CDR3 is CASSLGGQGHSPLHF. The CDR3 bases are TGCGCCAGCAGCTTGGGGGGACAGGGCCACTCACCCCTCCACTTT. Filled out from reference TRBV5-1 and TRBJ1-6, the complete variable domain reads KAGVTQTPRYLIKTRGQQVTLSCSPISGHRSVSWYQQTPGQGLQFLFEYFSETQRNKGNFPGRFSGRQFSNSRSEMNVSTLELGDSALYLCASSLGGQGHSPLHFGNGTRLTVT.

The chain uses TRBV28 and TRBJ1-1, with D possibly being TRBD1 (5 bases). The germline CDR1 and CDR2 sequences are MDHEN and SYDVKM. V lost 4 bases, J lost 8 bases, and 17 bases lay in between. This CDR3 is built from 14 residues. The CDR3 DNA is TGTGCCAGCAGTTACCCGACAGAAATCCCCGAAGCTTTCTTT. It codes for CASSYPTEIPEAFF. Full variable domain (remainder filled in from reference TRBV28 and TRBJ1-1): DVKVTQSSRYLVKRTGEKVFLECVQDMDHENMFWYRQDPGLGLRLIYFSYDVKMKEKGDIPEGYSVSREKKERFSLILESASTNQTSMYLCASSYPTEIPEAFFGQGTRLTVV.

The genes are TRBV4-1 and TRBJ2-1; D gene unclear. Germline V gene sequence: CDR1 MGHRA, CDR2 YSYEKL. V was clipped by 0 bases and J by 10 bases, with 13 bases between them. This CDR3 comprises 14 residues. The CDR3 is CASSQDGWTKEQFF. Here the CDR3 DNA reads TGCGCCAGCAGCCAAGATGGGTGGACGAAGGAGCAGTTCTTC.

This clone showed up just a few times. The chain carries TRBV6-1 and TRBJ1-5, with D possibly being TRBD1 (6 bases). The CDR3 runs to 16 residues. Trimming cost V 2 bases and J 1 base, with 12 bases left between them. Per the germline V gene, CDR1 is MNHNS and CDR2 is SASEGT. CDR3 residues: CASSERWGQSNQPQHF. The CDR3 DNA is TGTGCCAGCAGTGAACGATGGGGGCAAAGCAATCAGCCCCAGCATTTT.

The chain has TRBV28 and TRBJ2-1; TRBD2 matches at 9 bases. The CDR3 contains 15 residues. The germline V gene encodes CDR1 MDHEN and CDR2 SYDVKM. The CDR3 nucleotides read TGTGCTTCCAGCTTAGGTAGCGGGAGTCGTATTGAGCAGTTCTTC. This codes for CASSLGSGSRIEQFF.

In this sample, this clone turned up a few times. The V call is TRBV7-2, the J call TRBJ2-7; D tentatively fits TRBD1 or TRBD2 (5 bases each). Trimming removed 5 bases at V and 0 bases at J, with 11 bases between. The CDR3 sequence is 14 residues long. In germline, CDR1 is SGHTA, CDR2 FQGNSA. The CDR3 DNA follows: TGTGCCAGCAGCCGGGACCGCAACTCCTACGAGCAGTACTTC. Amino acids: CASSRDRNSYEQYF.

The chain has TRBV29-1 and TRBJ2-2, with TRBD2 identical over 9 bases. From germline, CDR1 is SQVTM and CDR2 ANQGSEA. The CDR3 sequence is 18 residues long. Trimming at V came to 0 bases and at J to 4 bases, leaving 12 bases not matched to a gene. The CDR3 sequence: CSVEDWPRGGAITGELFF. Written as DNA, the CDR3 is TGCAGCGTTGAAGATTGGCCTCGCGGGGGGGCCATCACCGGGGAGCTGTTTTTT.

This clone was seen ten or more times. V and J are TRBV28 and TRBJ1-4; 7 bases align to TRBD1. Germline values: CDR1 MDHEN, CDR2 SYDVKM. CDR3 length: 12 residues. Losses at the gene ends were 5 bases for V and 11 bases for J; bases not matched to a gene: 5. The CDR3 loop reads CASSPPRGKLFF. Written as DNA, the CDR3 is TGTGCCAGCAGTCCCCCCAGGGGGAAACTGTTTTTT.

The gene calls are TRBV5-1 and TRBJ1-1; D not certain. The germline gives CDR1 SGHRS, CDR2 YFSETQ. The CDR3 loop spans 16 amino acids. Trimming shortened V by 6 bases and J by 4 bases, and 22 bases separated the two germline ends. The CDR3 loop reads CASTIGPNVGSTEAFF. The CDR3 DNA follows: TGCGCCAGCACCATAGGGCCCAACGTCGGGAGCACTGAAGCTTTCTTT.

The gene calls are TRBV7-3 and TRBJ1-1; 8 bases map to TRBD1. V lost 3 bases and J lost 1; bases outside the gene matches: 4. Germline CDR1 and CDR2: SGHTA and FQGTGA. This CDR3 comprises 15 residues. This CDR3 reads CASSLSTGANTEAFF. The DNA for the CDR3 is TGTGCCAGCAGCTTGTCGACAGGGGCGAACACTGAAGCTTTCTTT.

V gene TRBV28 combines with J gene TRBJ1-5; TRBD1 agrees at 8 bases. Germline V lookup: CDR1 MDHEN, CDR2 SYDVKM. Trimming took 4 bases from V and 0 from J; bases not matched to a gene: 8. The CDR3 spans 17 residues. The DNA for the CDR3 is TGTGCCAGCAGTTCACTCCGGACAGGGAATAGCAATCAGCCCCAGCATTTT. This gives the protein CASSSLRTGNSNQPQHF.

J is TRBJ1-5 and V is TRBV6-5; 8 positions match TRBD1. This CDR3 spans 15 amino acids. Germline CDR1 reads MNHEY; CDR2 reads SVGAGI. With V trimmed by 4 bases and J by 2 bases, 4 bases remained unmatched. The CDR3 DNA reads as TGTGCCAGCAGTTTGCAGGACAGGGGCAATCAGCCCCAGCATTTT. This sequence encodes CASSLQDRGNQPQHF.

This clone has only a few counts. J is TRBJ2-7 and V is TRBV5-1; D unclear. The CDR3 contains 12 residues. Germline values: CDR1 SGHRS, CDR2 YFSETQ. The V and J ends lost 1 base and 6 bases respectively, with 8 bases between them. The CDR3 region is CASSLYGGEQYF. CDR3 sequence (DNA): TGCGCCAGCAGCTTGTATGGTGGCGAGCAGTACTTC. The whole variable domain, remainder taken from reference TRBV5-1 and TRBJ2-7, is KAGVTQTPRYLIKTRGQQVTLSCSPISGHRSVSWYQQTPGQGLQFLFEYFSETQRNKGNFPGRFSGRQFSNSRSEMNVSTLELGDSALYLCASSLYGGEQYFGPGTRLTVT.

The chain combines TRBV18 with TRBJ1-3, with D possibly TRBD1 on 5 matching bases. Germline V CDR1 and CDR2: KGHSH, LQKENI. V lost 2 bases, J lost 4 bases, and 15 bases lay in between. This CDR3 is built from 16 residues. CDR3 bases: TGTGCCAGCTCACCAGGGACGGTGGGTTCAGGAAACACCATATATTTT. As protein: CASSPGTVGSGNTIYF.

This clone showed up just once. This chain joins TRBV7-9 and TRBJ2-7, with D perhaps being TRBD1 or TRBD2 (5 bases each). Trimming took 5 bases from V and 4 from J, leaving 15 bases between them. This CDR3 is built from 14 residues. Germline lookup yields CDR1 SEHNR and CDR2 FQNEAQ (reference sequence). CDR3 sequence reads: CASSGGYGFYEQYF. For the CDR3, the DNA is TGTGCCAGCAGCGGGGGATATGGGTTTTACGAGCAGTACTTC.